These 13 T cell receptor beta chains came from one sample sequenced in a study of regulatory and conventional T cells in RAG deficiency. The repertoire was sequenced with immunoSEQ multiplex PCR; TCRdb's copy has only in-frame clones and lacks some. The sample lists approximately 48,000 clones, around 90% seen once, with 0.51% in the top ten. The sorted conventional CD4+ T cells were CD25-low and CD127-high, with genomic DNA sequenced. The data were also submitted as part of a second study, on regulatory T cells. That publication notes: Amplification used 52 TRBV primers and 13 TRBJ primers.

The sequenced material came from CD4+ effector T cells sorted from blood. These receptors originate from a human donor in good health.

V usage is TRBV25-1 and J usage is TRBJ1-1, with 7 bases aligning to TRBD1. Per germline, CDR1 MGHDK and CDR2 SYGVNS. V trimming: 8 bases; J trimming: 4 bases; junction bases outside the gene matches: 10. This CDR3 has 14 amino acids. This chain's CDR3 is CASRKQGKVTEAFF. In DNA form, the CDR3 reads TGTGCCAGCCGCAAACAGGGGAAAGTCACTGAAGCTTTCTTT.

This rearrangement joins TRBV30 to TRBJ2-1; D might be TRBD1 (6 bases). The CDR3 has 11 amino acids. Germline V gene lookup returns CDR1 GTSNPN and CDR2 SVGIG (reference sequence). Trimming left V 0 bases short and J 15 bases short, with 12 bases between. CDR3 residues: CAWSVAQGWFF. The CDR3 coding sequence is TGTGCCTGGAGTGTAGCACAGGGATGGTTCTTC.

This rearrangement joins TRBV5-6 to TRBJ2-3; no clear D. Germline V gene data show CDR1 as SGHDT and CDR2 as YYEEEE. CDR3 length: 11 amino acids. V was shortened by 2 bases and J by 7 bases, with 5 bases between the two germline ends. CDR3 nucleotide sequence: TGTGCCAGCAGCTTTGATTATACGCAGTATTTT. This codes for CASSFDYTQYF. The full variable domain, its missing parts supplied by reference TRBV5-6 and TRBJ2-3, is DAGVTQSPTHLIKTRGQQVTLRCSPKSGHDTVSWYQQALGQGPQFIFQYYEEEERQRGNFPDRFSGHQFPNYSSELNVNALLLGDSALYLCASSFDYTQYFGPGTRLTVL.

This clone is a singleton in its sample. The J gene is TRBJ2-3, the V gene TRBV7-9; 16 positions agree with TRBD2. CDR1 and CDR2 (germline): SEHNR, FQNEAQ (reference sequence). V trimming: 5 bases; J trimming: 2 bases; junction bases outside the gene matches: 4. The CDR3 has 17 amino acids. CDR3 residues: CASSPGTSGGATDTQYF. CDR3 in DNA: TGTGCCAGCAGCCCAGGGACTAGCGGGGGGGCCACAGATACGCAGTATTTT.

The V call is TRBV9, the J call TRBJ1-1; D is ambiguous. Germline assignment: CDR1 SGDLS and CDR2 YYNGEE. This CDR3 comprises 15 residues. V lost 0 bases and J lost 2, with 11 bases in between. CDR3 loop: CASSVGSPYNTEAFF. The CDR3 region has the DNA TGTGCCAGCAGCGTAGGATCCCCATACAACACTGAAGCTTTCTTT.

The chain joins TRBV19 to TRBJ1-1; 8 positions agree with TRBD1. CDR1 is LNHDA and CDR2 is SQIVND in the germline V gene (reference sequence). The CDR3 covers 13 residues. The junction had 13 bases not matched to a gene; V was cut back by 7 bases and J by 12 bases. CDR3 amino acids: CASKGRGQGLTFF. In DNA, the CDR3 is TGTGCCAGTAAGGGACGAGGACAGGGTCTGACTTTCTTT.

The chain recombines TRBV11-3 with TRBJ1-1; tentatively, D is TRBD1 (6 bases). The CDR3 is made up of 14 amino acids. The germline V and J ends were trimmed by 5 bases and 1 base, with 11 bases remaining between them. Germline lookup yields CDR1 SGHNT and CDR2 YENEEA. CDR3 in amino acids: CASSPQTGNTEAFF. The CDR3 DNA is TGTGCCAGCAGCCCCCAGACAGGGAACACTGAAGCTTTCTTT.

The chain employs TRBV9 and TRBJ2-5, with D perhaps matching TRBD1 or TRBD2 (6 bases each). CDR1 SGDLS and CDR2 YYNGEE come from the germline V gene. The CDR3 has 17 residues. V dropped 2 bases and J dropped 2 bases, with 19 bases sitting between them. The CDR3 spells CASSVGIGGPVQETQYF. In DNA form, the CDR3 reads TGTGCCAGCAGCGTTGGGATAGGGGGGCCTGTACAAGAGACCCAGTACTTC.

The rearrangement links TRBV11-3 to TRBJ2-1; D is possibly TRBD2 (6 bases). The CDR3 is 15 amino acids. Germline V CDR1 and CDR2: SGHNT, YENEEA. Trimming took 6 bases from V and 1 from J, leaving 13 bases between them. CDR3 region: CASSSGLISYNEQFF. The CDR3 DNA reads TGTGCCAGCAGTTCGGGACTGATTTCCTACAATGAGCAGTTCTTC.

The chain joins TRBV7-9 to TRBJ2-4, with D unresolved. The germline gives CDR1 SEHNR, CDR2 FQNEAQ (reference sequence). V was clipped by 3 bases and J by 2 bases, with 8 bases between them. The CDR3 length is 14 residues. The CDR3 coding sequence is TGTGCCAGCAGCTTTGGTCAGACCAAAAACATTCAGTACTTC. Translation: CASSFGQTKNIQYF.

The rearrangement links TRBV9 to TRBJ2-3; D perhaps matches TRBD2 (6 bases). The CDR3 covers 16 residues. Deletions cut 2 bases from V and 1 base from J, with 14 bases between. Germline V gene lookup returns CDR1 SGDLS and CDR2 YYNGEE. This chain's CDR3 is CASSVGLAPRTDTQYF. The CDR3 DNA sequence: TGTGCCAGCAGCGTTGGGCTAGCGCCCCGCACAGATACGCAGTATTTT. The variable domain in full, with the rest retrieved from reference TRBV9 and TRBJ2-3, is DSGVTQTPKHLITATGQRVTLRCSPRSGDLSVYWYQQSLDQGLQFLIQYYNGEERAKGNILERFSAQQFPDLHSELNLSSLELGDSALYFCASSVGLAPRTDTQYFGPGTRLTVL.

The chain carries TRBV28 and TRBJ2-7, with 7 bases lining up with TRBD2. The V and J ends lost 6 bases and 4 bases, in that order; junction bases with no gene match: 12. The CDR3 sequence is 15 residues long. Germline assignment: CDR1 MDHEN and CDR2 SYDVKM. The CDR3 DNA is TGTGCCAGCAGCCCCCCCGACGGGAGGAATTACGAGCAGTACTTC. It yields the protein CASSPPDGRNYEQYF.

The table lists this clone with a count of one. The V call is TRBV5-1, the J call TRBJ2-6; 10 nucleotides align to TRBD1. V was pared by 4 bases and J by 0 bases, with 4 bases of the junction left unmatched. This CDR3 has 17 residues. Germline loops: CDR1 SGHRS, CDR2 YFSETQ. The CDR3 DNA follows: TGCGCCAGCAGCACGACAGGGGGCAACTCTGGGGCCAACGTCCTGACTTTC. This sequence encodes CASSTTGGNSGANVLTF.